This is a list of T cell receptor beta chains from one sample in a study of low-dose radiotherapy and immunotherapy resistance in tumors. TCRdb reprocessed the reads via MiXCR and lists one record per CDR3 protein. The repertoire holds around 65,000 distinct CDR3 sequences, with more than 20% as singletons. Sequenced here: PBMCs, sampled before treatment. The receptors stem from a male donor with rectosigmoid adenocarcinoma. The CDR3 runs from the conserved cysteine through the conserved F or W. The D gene is left open where the match is weak. Size values are once, few and many counts, or a class for expanded clones, and some rows have none.

D	J	size	V	CDR3	DNA
-	TRBJ2-7	many	TRBV13	CASSSTYEQYF	TGTGCCAGCAGCTCCACCTACGAGCAGTACTTC
TRBD1	TRBJ2-7	many	TRBV7-2	CASSLFGQGYEQYF	TGTGCCAGCAGCTTATTTGGACAGGGCTACGAGCAGTACTTC
TRBD2	TRBJ2-3	many	TRBV27	CASSPGLARTDTQYF	TGTGCCAGCAGTCCCGGACTAGCTCGCACAGATACGCAGTATTTT
TRBD2	TRBJ2-3	many	TRBV19	CASSRSGGTDTQYF	TGTGCCAGTAGCAGAAGCGGGGGCACAGATACGCAGTATTTT
-	TRBJ2-2	many	TRBV11-3	CASSLGRLRGELFF	TGTGCCAGCAGCTTAGGCCGGTTGAGAGGGGAGCTGTTTTTT
TRBD1	TRBJ1-6	many	TRBV28	CASSSEQGDKSPLHF	TGTGCCAGCAGTTCGGAGCAGGGGGACAAATCACCCCTCCACTTT
-	TRBJ2-2	few	TRBV5-8	CATEAWGLSNTGELFFF	-
TRBD1	TRBJ2-7	many	TRBV20-1	CSAFRTGENYEQYF	TGCAGTGCTTTCCGGACAGGGGAGAATTACGAGCAGTACTTC
-	TRBJ2-2	-	TRBV12-3/TRBV12-4	CASSSQGKTGELFF	TGTGCCAGCAGTTCGCAGGGGAAAACCGGGGAGCTGTTTTTC
TRBD1	TRBJ2-1	many	TRBV4-1	CASSQDVDREVVEQFF	TGCGCCAGCAGCCAAGATGTGGACAGGGAGGTTGTTGAGCAGTTCTTC
-	TRBJ2-5	many	TRBV2	CASRTVETQYF	TGTGCCAGCCGGACTGTAGAGACCCAGTACTTC
-	TRBJ2-3	many	TRBV28	CASSFYPEGTTDTQYF	TGTGCCAGCAGTTTCTACCCCGAGGGCACCACAGATACGCAGTATTTT
-	TRBJ1-2	many	TRBV11-2	CASSFEGNGYTF	TGTGCCAGCAGCTTCGAGGGGAATGGCTACACCTTC
-	TRBJ1-1	-	TRBV20-1	CSARGAALNTEAFF	TGCAGTGCTAGAGGTGCAGCCTTAAACACTGAAGCTTTCTTT
-	TRBJ2-4	many	TRBV4-3	CASSQEGGNIQYF	TGCGCCAGCAGCCAAGAAGGTGGGAACATTCAGTACTTC
-	TRBJ2-7	-	TRBV3-1	CASSHRGGYEQYF	TGTGCCAGCAGCCACCGGGGCGGCTACGAGCAGTACTTC
-	TRBJ1-1	many	TRBV28	CASSFLTGRKNTEAFF	TGTGCCAGCAGTTTCCTTACGGGTAGAAAGAACACTGAAGCTTTCTTT
-	TRBJ1-1	many	TRBV12-3/TRBV12-4	CASTNDVPGVAEAFF	TGTGCCAGCACCAATGACGTCCCCGGAGTGGCTGAAGCTTTCTTT
-	TRBJ2-1	many	TRBV27	CASSDSMSSYNEQFF	TGTGCCAGCAGCGACAGTATGAGCTCCTACAATGAGCAGTTCTTC
-	TRBJ2-3	-	TRBV13	CASSPRTEAYLDTQYF	TGTGCCAGCAGCCCTAGGACAGAAGCGTACTTAGATACGCAGTATTTT
TRBD2	TRBJ2-3	-	TRBV6-2/TRBV6-3	CASRTSGSNTQYF	TGTGCCAGCAGGACCAGCGGGAGCAATACGCAGTATTTT
-	TRBJ1-2	many	TRBV27	CASSPIQGSYGYTF	TGTGCCAGCAGTCCCATACAGGGATCCTATGGCTACACCTTC
-	TRBJ1-1	many	TRBV28	CASSSPGSDTEAFF	TGTGCCAGCAGTTCCCCAGGAAGTGACACTGAAGCTTTCTTT
-	TRBJ2-7	many	TRBV5-1	CASSLGDSVSEQYF	TGCGCCAGCAGCTTGGGAGATTCGGTCTCCGAGCAGTACTTC
TRBD2	TRBJ2-5	-	TRBV29-1	CSARDSGGETQYF	TGCAGCGCCCGGGACAGCGGGGGGGAGACCCAGTACTTC
-	TRBJ2-7	many	TRBV27	CASSRLGGSYEQYF	TGTGCCAGCAGTCGCTTAGGGGGGAGTTACGAGCAGTACTTC
-	TRBJ2-6	many	TRBV5-1	CASSLAGTPGSGANVLTF	TGCGCCAGCAGCTTAGCCGGGACCCCGGGCTCTGGGGCCAACGTCCTGACTTTC
-	TRBJ1-2	many	TRBV10-3	CAISERRTGDYGYTF	TGTGCCATCAGCGAGCGGCGGACGGGGGACTATGGCTACACCTTC
TRBD1	TRBJ2-3	-	TRBV5-4	CASSLVGTATTDTQYF	TGTGCCAGCAGCTTGGTCGGGACAGCTACCACAGATACGCAGTATTTT
TRBD1	TRBJ2-7	-	TRBV29-1	CSVKDRVSYEQYF	TGCAGCGTTAAGGACAGGGTATCCTACGAGCAGTACTTC